One sample yielded the 26 T cell receptor beta chains listed below, sequenced in a study of T cell clonality in common variable immunodeficiency. Some clones are missing from TCRdb's copy, which holds only in-frame ones; the method was immunoSEQ multiplex PCR. The repertoire consists of about 35,000 clones, none detected only once. What was sequenced was peripheral blood mononuclear cells. The origin of the receptors is a person aged 18 to 75 in good health.

This clone was recorded at least ten times. The junction departs from germline at one end; a sequencing error may be responsible. The sequence runs out 3 residues before the end of the CDR3; the remainder is reconstructed from the germline J gene. J is TRBJ1-2 and V is TRBV4-2; 7 bases agree with TRBD1. This CDR3 is built from 15 residues. CDR1 and CDR2 (germline): LGHNA, YNFKEQ. CDR3 DNA (partial): TGCGCCAGCAGCCTGGTCAGGGGGACTAACTATGGC. Its protein is CASSLVRGTNYG. The complete CDR3 sequence is CASSLVRGTNYGYTF.

This clone was picked up many times. Read data end 3 residues before the CDR3 end; the end is taken from the germline J gene. The V call is TRBV4-2, the J call TRBJ2-2, with D possibly matching TRBD1 (5 bases). There are 16 residues in the CDR3. Germline values: CDR1 LGHNA, CDR2 YNFKEQ. V shed 0 bases and J shed 2 bases, with 10 bases lying between them. The CDR3 protein is CASSQEVQGNTGELFF. CDR3 DNA (partial): TGTGCCAGCAGCCAAGAAGTCCAGGGCAACACCGGGGAG.

Many counts were recorded for this clone. Read data end 3 residues before the CDR3 end; the end is taken from the germline J gene. This chain links TRBV27 with TRBJ2-3; TRBD2 matches 8 bases. Germline-derived CDR1 and CDR2 are MNHEY and SMNVEV (reference sequence). Germline trimming cut 3 bases from V and 4 bases from J; bases unmatched to any gene: 6. This CDR3 is 15 amino acids long. The sequenced part of the CDR3 DNA is TGTGCCAGCAGTTTCTCAGCGGGAGTAGCAGATACG. Translating it yields CASSFSAGVADT. The entire CDR3 reads CASSFSAGVADTQYF.

This clone was seen at least ten times. The DNA ends 3 residues before the CDR3 does, and the rest of the CDR3 is filled in from the germline J gene. The chain uses TRBV13 and TRBJ1-1, with D possibly TRBD1 on 6 matching bases. The CDR3 has 15 residues. Germline V lookup: CDR1 PRHDT, CDR2 FYEKMQ (reference sequence). Between the trimmed V and J ends, which lost 5 bases and 1 base, there was a span of 14 bases. The CDR3 sequence: CASSPGTLGNTEAFF. The part of the CDR3 DNA that was read is TGTGCCAGCAGCCCCGGGACATTGGGGAACACTGAA.

In its sample, this clone was seen many times. Coverage ceases 3 residues before the CDR3 finishes, and the germline J gene fills in the end. This sequence joins TRBV18 and TRBJ1-2; tentative D call: TRBD1 (5 bases). The CDR3 totals 15 residues. Germline lookup yields CDR1 KGHSH and CDR2 LQKENI. Trimming stripped 2 bases from V and 7 bases from J, with 17 bases between. Partial CDR3 DNA: TGTGCCAGCTCACCAGAGTTCGGGCCGGGGGGTGGC. As protein: CASSPEFGPGGG. The complete CDR3 sequence is CASSPEFGPGGGYTF. The entire variable domain, with the rest obtained from reference TRBV18 and TRBJ1-2, is as follows: NAGVMQNPRHLVRRRGQEARLRCSPMKGHSHVYWYRQLPEEGLKFMVYLQKENIIDESGMPKERFSAEFPKEGPSILRIQQVVRGDSAAYFCASSPEFGPGGGYTFGSGTRLTVV.

This clone was seen at least ten times. Coverage ceases 3 residues before the CDR3 finishes, and the germline J gene fills in the end. The chain combines TRBV12-3 or TRBV12-4 with TRBJ2-6; possibly TRBD2 for D (7 bases). CDR3 size: 18 residues. Trimming shortened V by 4 bases and J by 0 bases, and 16 bases separated the two germline ends. CDR3 sequence: CASSWGGRGHSGANVLTF. CDR3 DNA (partial): TGTGCCAGCAGTTGGGGGGGGAGGGGACACTCTGGGGCCAACGTC.

This clone was seen at least ten times. The observed sequence ends 3 residues before the CDR3 terminus, with the missing tail filled in from the germline J gene. The gene calls are TRBV10-3 and TRBJ2-5; D is undetermined. The V end lost 6 bases, the J end lost 3 bases, and 8 bases lay between the germline ends. Germline values: CDR1 ENHRY, CDR2 SYGVKD. The CDR3 contains 12 residues. CDR3 sequence reads: CAISVAEETQYF. The part of the CDR3 DNA that was read is TGTGCCATCAGCGTGGCTGAAGAGACC.

This clone was detected a few times. The DNA ends 3 residues before the CDR3 does, and the rest of the CDR3 is filled in from the germline J gene. This chain uses TRBV18 with TRBJ1-3; 11 bases align to TRBD1. This CDR3 comprises 18 residues. J was trimmed by 5 bases and V by 4 bases; bases with no gene match: 13. Germline V gene lookup returns CDR1 KGHSH and CDR2 LQKENI. The part of the CDR3 DNA that was read is TGTGCCAGCTCACTCGGACAGGGGGCGCATAAGCAGAGAAACACC. This codes for CASSLGQGAHKQRNT. The entire CDR3 protein reads CASSLGQGAHKQRNTIYF.

This clone has a count of ten or more. The DNA ends 3 residues before the CDR3 does, and the rest of the CDR3 is filled in from the germline J gene. V usage is TRBV7-2 and J usage is TRBJ1-2; no firm D call. From germline, CDR1 is SGHTA and CDR2 FQGNSA. This CDR3 has 13 residues. The sequenced CDR3 bases are TGTGCCAGCAGCTTAGCGAGTAATCAGTAC. This translates into CASSLASNQY. The full CDR3 is CASSLASNQYYTF. Based on the CDR3 plus reference TRBV7-2 and TRBJ1-2, the full variable domain is GAGVSQSPSNKVTEKGKDVELRCDPISGHTALYWYRQSLGQGLEFLIYFQGNSAPDKSGLPSDRFSAERTGGSVSTLTIQRTQQEDSAVYLCASSLASNQYYTFGSGTRLTVV.

This clone was observed at least ten times. With the read ending 3 residues before the CDR3 end, the germline J gene is used to fill in that end. The rearrangement links TRBV4-2 to TRBJ2-5, with 11 nucleotides matching TRBD2. The trim removed 4 bases at V and 5 bases at J, leaving 15 bases unmatched. Germline V gene lookup returns CDR1 LGHNA and CDR2 YNFKEQ. The CDR3 totals 18 residues. Incomplete CDR3 DNA: TGTGCCAGCAGCCCGATCGACATAGCGGGAGGGCCCAAGGAGACC. This gives the protein CASSPIDIAGGPKET. The complete CDR3 protein is CASSPIDIAGGPKETQYF.

This clone has at least ten counts. With the read ending 3 residues before the CDR3 end, the germline J gene is used to fill in that end. J is TRBJ2-1 and V is TRBV4-2; 13 bases are shared with TRBD2. Per the germline V gene, CDR1 is LGHNA and CDR2 is YNFKEQ. Trimming at V came to 4 bases and at J to 2 bases, leaving 5 bases not matched to a gene. The CDR3 spans 17 residues. The CDR3 region is CASSPGLAGATYNEQFF. Incomplete CDR3 DNA: TGTGCCAGCAGCCCAGGACTAGCGGGGGCAACCTACAATGAG.

This clone was recorded many times. The DNA ends 3 residues before the CDR3 does, and the rest of the CDR3 is filled in from the germline J gene. This sequence joins TRBV30 and TRBJ1-1; no clear D. V shed 1 base and J shed 3 bases, with 12 bases lying between them. Germline values: CDR1 GTSNPN, CDR2 SVGIG (reference sequence). The CDR3 totals 14 residues. The CDR3 bases that were read are TGTGCCTGGAGTGAAGAGGTCGGGGACACTGAA. Amino acid sequence: CAWSEEVGDTE. The whole CDR3 protein is CAWSEEVGDTEAFF.

This clone occurred many times. Read data end 3 residues before the CDR3 end; the end is taken from the germline J gene. J is TRBJ2-3 and V is TRBV12-5, with 8 bases lining up with TRBD1. CDR1 and CDR2 from the germline V gene are LGHNT and FRNRAP. The CDR3 contains 15 residues. The CDR3 here is CASGVNRGYQETQYF. The CDR3 bases that were read are TGTGCTAGTGGTGTTAACAGGGGGTACCAAGAGACG.

This clone was detected ten times or more. The read finishes 3 residues shy of the CDR3 end, and the germline J gene is used to complete it. Within the sample, other DNA sequences also encode this same CDR3. The V gene is TRBV19, the J gene TRBJ2-3; D ambiguous. The germline V gene has CDR1 LNHDA and CDR2 SQIVND (reference sequence). V was cut by 11 bases and J by 2 bases, with 23 bases left in between. The length of the CDR3 is 16 residues. The CDR3 here is CAASNWAPTSTDTQYF. The CDR3 bases that were read are TGTGCCGCTTCAAACTGGGCGCCTACTTCCACAGATACG.

This clone showed up many times. The read ends 3 residues early relative to the CDR3; the germline J gene fills the gap. The chain uses TRBV30 and TRBJ1-1; D is uncertain. The germline gives CDR1 GTSNPN, CDR2 SVGIG (reference sequence). The CDR3 length is 13 residues. V was cut by 4 bases and J by 2 bases, with 11 bases left in between. The CDR3 is CAWNFGLNTEAFF. The part of the CDR3 DNA that was read is TGTGCCTGGAACTTCGGTCTAAACACTGAA.

The sample holds a few counts of this clone. The germline gene is not matched at one end of the junction; a read error may be the cause. The CDR3 end lies 3 residues beyond the end of the read and is filled in from the germline J gene. The rearrangement joins TRBV5-4 to TRBJ2-7, with a weak D call TRBD2 (6 bases). CDR1 SGHNT and CDR2 YYREEE come from the germline V gene (reference sequence). The CDR3 spans 15 residues. CDR3 in amino acids: CAGSPLGGSSYEQYF. CDR3 DNA, as far as it was read: TGTGCCGGCAGTCCCCTGGGGGGTAGCTCCTACGAG.

Ten or more counts support this clone. The CDR3 end is not reached by the read, which stops 3 residues before it; the germline J gene fills it in. This chain uses TRBV5-1 with TRBJ1-6; D is undetermined. The CDR3 is made up of 14 amino acids. V was trimmed by 0 bases and J by 8 bases, leaving 9 bases between them. CDR1 SGHRS and CDR2 YFSETQ come from the germline V gene. CDR3 sequence: CASSLAKKDSPLHF. Incomplete CDR3 DNA: TGCGCCAGCAGCTTGGCAAAGAAGGATTCACCC.

There are many counts of this clone. Partial CDR3 DNA: TGTGCCAGCAGCCAAGGACTAGCGGGATCCTACGAG. Residues: CASSQGLAGSYE. The whole CDR3 is CASSQGLAGSYEQYF. The J gene is TRBJ2-7, the V gene TRBV4-2; 11 bases fit TRBD2. Coverage ceases 3 residues before the CDR3 finishes, and the germline J gene fills in the end. CDR1 is LGHNA and CDR2 is YNFKEQ in the germline V gene. CDR3 size: 15 residues. J was trimmed by 1 base and V by 1 base; bases with no gene match: 0.

This clone was picked up many times. Read sequence stops 3 residues before the CDR3 end, and the germline J gene provides the missing end. The J gene is TRBJ2-3, the V gene TRBV20-1; perhaps TRBD2 as D (5 bases). The CDR3 totals 14 residues. With 5 bases removed from V and 2 bases from J, the gap between germline ends came to 14 bases. The germline CDR1 and CDR2 sequences are DFQATT and SNEGSKA (reference sequence). The part of the CDR3 DNA that was read is TGCAGTGCTGTTCTAGCCCTACTCACAGATACG. This translates into CSAVLALLTDT. The full CDR3 protein reads CSAVLALLTDTQYF.

This clone was seen at least ten times. The CDR3 extends 3 residues past the end of the read, so its final part is completed from the germline J gene. The rearrangement links TRBV5-1 to TRBJ1-1; TRBD1 might be the D (5 bases). CDR1 is SGHRS, CDR2 YFSETQ, per germline. CDR3 length: 16 residues. The ends were cut back, 0 bases at V and 5 bases at J, with 17 bases in the middle. The CDR3 region is CASSLALGRSGTEAFF. CDR3 DNA (partial): TGCGCCAGCAGCTTGGCCTTAGGGAGATCAGGGACTGAA.

By sample fraction, this clone is medium-sized. Read data end 3 residues before the CDR3 end; the end is taken from the germline J gene. The chain recombines TRBV20-1 with TRBJ2-1; 8 bases fit TRBD2. J gave up 9 bases and V 1 base, and 5 bases lay outside the gene matches. The CDR3 totals 13 residues. Per the germline V gene, CDR1 is DFQATT and CDR2 is SNEGSKA (reference sequence). Partial CDR3 DNA: TGCAGTGCTAGAGGGCTAGCGGGCCTTGAG. Its protein product is CSARGLAGLE. In full, the CDR3 is CSARGLAGLEQFF.

This clone has at least ten counts. With the read ending 3 residues before the CDR3 end, the germline J gene is used to fill in that end. V gene TRBV19 combines with J gene TRBJ2-1; 10 bases agree with TRBD2. This CDR3 contains 15 residues. Germline CDR1 LNHDA, CDR2 SQIVND (reference sequence). V lost 7 bases to trimming and J lost 4 bases; unmatched junction nucleotides: 7. The chain's CDR3 is CASNRAGGTYNEQFF. CDR3 bases read: TGTGCCAGTAATAGAGCGGGAGGGACTTACAATGAG.

This clone was detected ten times or more. CDR3 loop: CVSGTSDVTDTQYF. CDR3 DNA, as far as it was read: TGTGTTAGCGGGACTAGCGACGTCACAGATACG. This chain links TRBV2 with TRBJ2-3; 10 bases align to TRBD2. The read comes to an end 3 residues before the CDR3 does, leaving the germline J gene to fill in the end. The CDR3 loop spans 14 amino acids. CDR1 and CDR2 from the germline V gene are SNHLY and FYNNEI.

The sample holds many counts of this clone. The missing CDR3 end, 3 residues past where the read stops, is filled in from the germline J gene. The chain joins TRBV19 to TRBJ2-3, with TRBD2 identical over 7 bases. CDR1 is LNHDA, CDR2 SQIVND, per germline (reference sequence). With 3 bases clipped from V and 0 bases from J, the junction kept 3 bases outside the gene matches. CDR3 length equals 15 residues. The CDR3 here is CASSIRGLSTDTQYF. CDR3 bases read: TGTGCCAGTAGTATTCGGGGACTAAGCACAGATACG.

This clone has ten or more counts. Germline and junction disagree at one end, which may indicate a read error. Read data end 3 residues before the CDR3 end; the end is taken from the germline J gene. This chain joins TRBV4-2 and TRBJ1-1; D gene unclear. Germline V gene lookup returns CDR1 LGHNA and CDR2 YNFKEQ. CDR3 length: 13 amino acids. Here the CDR3 reads CASSPFMNTEAFF. Partial CDR3 DNA: TGCGCCAGCAGCCCATTCATGAACACTGAA.

The sample holds many counts of this clone. Read coverage stops 3 residues before the CDR3 terminus; the germline J gene supplies the remainder. V usage is TRBV7-2 and J usage is TRBJ2-1; 7 bases are shared with TRBD1. Per the germline V gene, CDR1 is SGHTA and CDR2 is FQGNSA. CDR3 size: 15 residues. Trimming removed 3 bases from V and 8 bases from J; junction bases left unmatched: 10. CDR3 DNA (partial): TGTGCCAGCAGCTTTAGGGGGCAGGTGGGGTATGAG. Protein sequence: CASSFRGQVGYE. The entire CDR3 protein is CASSFRGQVGYEQFF.